These 16 T cell receptor beta chains originate from one sample sequenced in a study of radiotherapy plus CTLA-4 blockade in lung cancer. The method was immunoSEQ multiplex PCR; TCRdb's version includes in-frame clones alone and lacks a portion of them. The profile shows 43,000 or so clones, 70% to 75% of them singletons. Sequenced here: peripheral blood, sampled from a patient treated with radiotherapy plus ipilimumab. The receptors here all came from a human donor with non-small cell lung cancer who had a complete response to radiotherapy plus ipilimumab.

This clone has a handful of counts. V and J are TRBV7-2 and TRBJ2-1; D not resolved. The CDR3 sequence is 14 residues long. Trimming shortened V by 1 base and J by 9 bases, and 13 bases separated the two germline ends. Germline values: CDR1 SGHTA, CDR2 FQGNSA. The DNA for the CDR3 is TGTGCCAGCAGCTTAGTAGCCAGACCGTCTGAGCAGTTCTTC. Protein sequence: CASSLVARPSEQFF.

The V and J genes are TRBV7-2 and TRBJ2-1, with 9 bases that match TRBD2. Looked up from germline, CDR1 is SGHTA and CDR2 is FQGNSA. Trimming at V came to 6 bases and at J to 7 bases, leaving 10 bases not matched to a gene. The CDR3 covers 15 residues. CDR3 DNA: TGTGCCAGCAGAGAAGGGACTAGCTCAGGTAATGAGCAGTTCTTC. This encodes CASREGTSSGNEQFF.

This chain's CDR3 is CASSHLGAAYNEQFF. DNA for the CDR3: TGTGCCAGCAGCCACCTTGGAGCGGCTTACAATGAGCAGTTCTTC. This chain connects TRBV14 to TRBJ2-1; a weak D match, TRBD2 (5 bases). V lost 3 bases to trimming and J lost 4 bases, with 13 bases between them. CDR1 and CDR2 (germline): SGHDN, FVKESK. The length of the CDR3 is 15 residues. The full variable domain, with the rest looked up from reference TRBV14 and TRBJ2-1, is EAGVTQFPSHSVIEKGQTVTLRCDPISGHDNLYWYRRVMGKEIKFLLHFVKESKQDESGMPNNRFLAERTGGTYSTLKVQPAELEDSGVYFCASSHLGAAYNEQFFGPGTRLTVL.

The CDR3 spells CASGDRGTGNTIYF. The CDR3 nucleotides read TGTGCCAGCGGGGACAGGGGAACTGGAAACACCATATATTTT. V and J are TRBV5-4 and TRBJ1-3; 10 bases are shared with TRBD1. Germline V gene lookup returns CDR1 SGHNT and CDR2 YYREEE (reference sequence). The CDR3 covers 14 residues. J gave up 2 bases and V 7 bases, and 3 bases lay outside the gene matches.

This CDR3 reads CASSLRDSLYEQYF. Written as DNA, the CDR3 is TGTGCCAGCAGCCTCCGGGACAGCCTCTACGAGCAGTACTTC. V is TRBV13 and J is TRBJ2-7; 7 nucleotides agree with TRBD1. The germline V gene has CDR1 PRHDT and CDR2 FYEKMQ (reference sequence). CDR3 length equals 14 residues. V lost 5 bases, J lost 3 bases, and 7 bases stayed unmatched.

The chain is built from TRBV6-5 and TRBJ2-1; D not resolved. This CDR3 spans 13 amino acids. The V end was cut by 2 bases, the J end by 11 bases, with 13 bases between. CDR1 and CDR2 from the germline V gene are MNHEY and SVGAGI. CDR3 protein: CASSYLKEQQQFF. CDR3 bases: TGTGCCAGCAGTTACCTGAAGGAACAGCAGCAGTTCTTC.

The V gene is TRBV28, the J gene TRBJ2-1; 13 nucleotides agree with TRBD2. The CDR3 loop spans 17 amino acids. Germline V gene data show CDR1 as MDHEN and CDR2 as SYDVKM. V shed 6 bases and J 2 bases; nucleotides not matched to a gene: 7. For the CDR3, the DNA is TGTGCCAGCAGGCCTCGACTAGCGGGAGGCCCCTACAATGAGCAGTTCTTC. Amino acid sequence: CASRPRLAGGPYNEQFF. The variable domain in full, with the rest retrieved from reference TRBV28 and TRBJ2-1, is DVKVTQSSRYLVKRTGEKVFLECVQDMDHENMFWYRQDPGLGLRLIYFSYDVKMKEKGDIPEGYSVSREKKERFSLILESASTNQTSMYLCASRPRLAGGPYNEQFFGPGTRLTVL.

The table lists this clone with a count of one. V usage is TRBV7-2 and J usage is TRBJ2-3; 8 bases are a match to TRBD2. This CDR3 spans 15 amino acids. Germline V gives CDR1 SGHTA, CDR2 FQGNSA. With V trimmed by 5 bases and J by 0 bases, 4 bases remained unmatched. The CDR3 region is CASSPGLASTDTQYF. The CDR3 DNA is TGTGCCAGCAGCCCCGGACTAGCCAGCACAGATACGCAGTATTTT.

This clone was picked up one time. This rearrangement joins TRBV6-5 to TRBJ1-2, with D perhaps matching TRBD1 (5 bases). Looked up from germline, CDR1 is MNHEY and CDR2 is SVGAGI. V was pared by 5 bases and J by 0 bases, with 13 bases between. This CDR3 has 15 residues. Written as DNA, the CDR3 is TGTGCCAGCAGTGCCCCAGGACAAGCTAACTATGGCTACACCTTC. This sequence encodes CASSAPGQANYGYTF.

In DNA, the CDR3 is TGTGCCAGCACCCGCAGTGGGCGCGGGGTGGTATACGAGCAGTACTTC. Its translation is CASTRSGRGVVYEQYF. The J gene is TRBJ2-7, the V gene TRBV27, with a tentative D call TRBD2 (6 bases). The CDR3 spans 16 residues. The V end lost 7 bases, the J end lost 4 bases, and 23 bases lay between the germline ends. From germline, CDR1 is MNHEY and CDR2 SMNVEV (reference sequence).

As regards this clone: Other DNA variants within this sample encode the same CDR3. The DNA of the CDR3 is TGTGCCAGCAGTTTGGTCACAGTCTTCTATGGCTACACCTTC. Translating it yields CASSLVTVFYGYTF. The chain links TRBV28 to TRBJ1-2; D gene ambiguous. The CDR3 has 14 amino acids. Trimming shortened V by 3 bases and J by 4 bases, and 12 bases separated the two germline ends. Germline V gene sequence: CDR1 MDHEN, CDR2 SYDVKM.

The chain combines TRBV28 with TRBJ1-5; no reliable D call. The CDR3 is 12 residues long. Trimming took off 2 bases at V and 6 bases at J, with 5 bases between the two ends. Germline CDR1 MDHEN, CDR2 SYDVKM. The CDR3 DNA reads as TGTGCCAGCAGTTTACTAAGTCAGCCCCAGCATTTT. This translates into CASSLLSQPQHF.

The chain is built from TRBV5-1 and TRBJ1-2, with a possible D match to TRBD1 (6 bases). Germline-derived CDR1 and CDR2 are SGHRS and YFSETQ. CDR3 length equals 14 residues. V lost 0 bases and J 3 bases, leaving 9 bases between the germline ends. The CDR3 nucleotides read TGCGCCAGCAGCTTGGAAGCAGGGGACTATGGCTACACCTTC. Encoded protein: CASSLEAGDYGYTF.

The chain carries TRBV6-5 and TRBJ1-1; a weak D match, TRBD1 (5 bases). V was trimmed by 8 bases and J by 1 base, leaving 11 bases between them. There are 13 residues in the CDR3. CDR1 and CDR2 (germline): MNHEY, SVGAGI. This chain's CDR3 is CASRGHQNTEAFF. Written as DNA, the CDR3 is TGTGCCAGCCGAGGACACCAGAACACTGAAGCTTTCTTT.

V usage is TRBV11-3 and J usage is TRBJ1-1, with 7 bases lining up with TRBD1. The CDR3 has 13 amino acids. V shed 4 bases, J shed 4 bases, and the junction held 3 bases outside the gene matches. Germline CDR1 is SGHNT and CDR2 is YENEEA. CDR3 in DNA: TGTGCCAGCAGCTCCACAGGGGCCACTGAAGCTTTCTTT. Translation gives CASSSTGATEAFF.

The chain has TRBV18 and TRBJ2-5; 8 bases align to TRBD1. The J call may be mistaken, given a closer DNA end match to TRBJ2-7. Germline V gene lookup returns CDR1 KGHSH and CDR2 LQKENI. The CDR3 consists of 15 residues. The CDR3 loop reads CASSRSTGEVYEQYF. CDR3 bases: TGTGCCAGCTCACGATCGACAGGGGAAGTCTACGAGCAGTACTTC.